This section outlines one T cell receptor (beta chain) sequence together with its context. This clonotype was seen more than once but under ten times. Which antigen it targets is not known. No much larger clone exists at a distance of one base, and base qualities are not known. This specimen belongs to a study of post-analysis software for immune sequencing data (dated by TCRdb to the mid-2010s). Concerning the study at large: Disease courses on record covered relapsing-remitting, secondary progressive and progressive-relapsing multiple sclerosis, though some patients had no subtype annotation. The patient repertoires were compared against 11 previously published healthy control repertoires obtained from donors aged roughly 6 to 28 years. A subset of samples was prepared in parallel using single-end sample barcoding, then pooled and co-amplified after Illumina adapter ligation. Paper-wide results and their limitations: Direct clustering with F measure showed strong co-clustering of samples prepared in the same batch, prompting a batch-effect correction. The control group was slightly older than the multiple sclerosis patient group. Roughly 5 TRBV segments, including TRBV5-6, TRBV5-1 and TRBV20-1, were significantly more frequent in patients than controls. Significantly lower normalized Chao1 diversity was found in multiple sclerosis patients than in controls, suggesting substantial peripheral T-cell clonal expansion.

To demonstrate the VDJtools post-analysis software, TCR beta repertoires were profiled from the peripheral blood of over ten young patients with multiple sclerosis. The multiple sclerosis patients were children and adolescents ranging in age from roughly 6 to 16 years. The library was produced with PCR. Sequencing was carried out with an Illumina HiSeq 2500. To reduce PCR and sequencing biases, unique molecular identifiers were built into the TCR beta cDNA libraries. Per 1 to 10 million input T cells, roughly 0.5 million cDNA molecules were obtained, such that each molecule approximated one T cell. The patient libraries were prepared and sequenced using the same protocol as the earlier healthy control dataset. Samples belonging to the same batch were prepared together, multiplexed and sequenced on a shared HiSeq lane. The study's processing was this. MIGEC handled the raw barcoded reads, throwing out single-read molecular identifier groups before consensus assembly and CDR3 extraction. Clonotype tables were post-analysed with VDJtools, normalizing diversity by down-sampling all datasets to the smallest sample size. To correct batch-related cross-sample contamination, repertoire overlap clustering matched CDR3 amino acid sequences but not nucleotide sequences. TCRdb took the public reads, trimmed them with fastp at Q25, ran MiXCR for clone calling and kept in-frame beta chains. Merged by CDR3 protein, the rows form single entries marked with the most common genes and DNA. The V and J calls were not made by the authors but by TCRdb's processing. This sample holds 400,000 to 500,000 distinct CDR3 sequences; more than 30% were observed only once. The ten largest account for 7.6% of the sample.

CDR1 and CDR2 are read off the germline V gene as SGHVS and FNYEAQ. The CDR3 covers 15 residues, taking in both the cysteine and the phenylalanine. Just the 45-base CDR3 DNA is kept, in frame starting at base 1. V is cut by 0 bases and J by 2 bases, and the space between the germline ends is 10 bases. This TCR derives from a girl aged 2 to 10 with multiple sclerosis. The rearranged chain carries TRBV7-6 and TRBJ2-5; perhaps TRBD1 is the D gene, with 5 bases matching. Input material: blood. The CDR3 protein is CASSLAQGRQETQYF. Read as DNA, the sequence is TGTGCCAGCAGCTTAGCTCAGGGTCGTCAAGAGACCCAGTACTTC.